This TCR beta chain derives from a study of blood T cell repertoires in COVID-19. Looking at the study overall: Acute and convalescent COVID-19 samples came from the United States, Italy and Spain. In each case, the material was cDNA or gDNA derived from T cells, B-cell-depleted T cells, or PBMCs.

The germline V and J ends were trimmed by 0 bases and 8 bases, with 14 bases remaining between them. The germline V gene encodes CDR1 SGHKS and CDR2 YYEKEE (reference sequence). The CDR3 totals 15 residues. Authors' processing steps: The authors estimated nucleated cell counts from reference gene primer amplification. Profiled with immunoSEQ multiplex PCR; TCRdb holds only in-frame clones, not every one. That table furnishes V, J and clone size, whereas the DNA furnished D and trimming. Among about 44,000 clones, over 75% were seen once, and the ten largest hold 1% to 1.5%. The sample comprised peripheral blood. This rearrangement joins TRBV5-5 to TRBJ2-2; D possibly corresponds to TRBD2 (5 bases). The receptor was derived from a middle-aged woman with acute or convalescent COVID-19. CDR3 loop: CASSLGPGILGELFF. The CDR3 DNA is TGTGCCAGCAGCTTGGGGCCCGGGATTCTTGGGGAGCTGTTTTTT.